The 27 T cell receptor beta chains reported below all come from one sample, sequenced in a study of graft-versus-host responses after intestinal transplantation (dated by TCRdb to the early 2020s). Libraries were constructed by the immunoSEQ multiplex PCR assay. Drawn from immuneACCESS, this table holds only the in-frame rearrangements with V and J called that TCRdb kept. Clones are partly lost; checked studies trace under half to an unresolved V gene and leave the rest unexplained. The sample table contains approximately 24,000 clones; only one count was recorded for roughly 93% of them. Around 0.5% of the sample is in the top ten clones. This sample comprised PBMCs, obtained 18 days after transplant. The receptors derive from a human patient who received an intestinal transplant, so some T cells may come from the graft donor.

This rearrangement joins TRBV25-1 to TRBJ2-7; D unresolved. The CDR3 spans 12 residues. V was trimmed by 0 bases and J by 5 bases, leaving 5 bases between them. Germline lookup yields CDR1 MGHDK and CDR2 SYGVNS. Written as DNA, the CDR3 is TGTGCCAGCAGTGAATACAGAAACGAGCAGTACTTC. Its translation: CASSEYRNEQYF.

The chain couples TRBV30 to TRBJ2-7; TRBD2 might be the D (7 bases). The CDR3 loop spans 12 amino acids. Germline V lookup: CDR1 GTSNPN, CDR2 SVGIG (reference sequence). V lost 2 bases and J lost 9, with 14 bases in between. CDR3 in amino acids: CAWSSGGLGQYF. The CDR3 nucleotides are TGTGCCTGGAGTTCCGGGGGGCTAGGGCAGTACTTC. Looking up the rest from reference TRBV30 and TRBJ2-7 gives the full variable domain: SQTIHQWPATLVQPVGSPLSLECTVEGTSNPNLYWYRQAAGRGLQLLFYSVGIGQISSEVPQNLSASRPQDRQFILSSKKLLLSDSGFYLCAWSSGGLGQYFGPGTRLTVT.

The V call is TRBV7-9, the J call TRBJ2-7; 7 bases match TRBD1. The CDR3 loop spans 11 amino acids. From germline, CDR1 is SEHNR and CDR2 FQNEAQ (reference sequence). The V gene end was trimmed by 10 bases and the J gene end by 2 bases; junction bases not matched to a gene: 2. The CDR3 DNA reads as TGTGCCACCGGGACAGCCTACGAGCAGTACTTC. Its translation is CATGTAYEQYF.

The chain links TRBV30 to TRBJ2-1; 12 bases are shared with TRBD2. Germline CDR1 is GTSNPN and CDR2 is SVGIG (reference sequence). J gave up 10 bases and V 4 bases, and 5 bases lay outside the gene matches. The CDR3 has 13 amino acids. The DNA of the CDR3 is TGTGCCTGGACATACCTAGCGGGGGGGGAGCAGTTCTTC. It yields the protein CAWTYLAGGEQFF. The whole variable domain, remainder taken from reference TRBV30 and TRBJ2-1, is SQTIHQWPATLVQPVGSPLSLECTVEGTSNPNLYWYRQAAGRGLQLLFYSVGIGQISSEVPQNLSASRPQDRQFILSSKKLLLSDSGFYLCAWTYLAGGEQFFGPGTRLTVL.

The chain uses TRBV5-1 and TRBJ2-3; D tentatively reads TRBD1 or TRBD2 (6 bases each). The CDR3 sequence is 17 residues long. The germline CDR1 and CDR2 sequences are SGHRS and YFSETQ. The ends were cut back, 0 bases at V and 4 bases at J, with 18 bases in the middle. CDR3 nucleotide sequence: TGCGCCAGCAGCTTGGGCCCCGGGACACGCGGGGCAGATACGCAGTATTTT. This sequence encodes CASSLGPGTRGADTQYF.

The rearrangement joins TRBV11-2 to TRBJ1-2; D perhaps matches TRBD1 (6 bases). Germline CDR1 SGHAT, CDR2 FQNNGV. CDR3 length: 14 residues. Trimming stripped 3 bases from V and 1 base from J, with 9 bases between. The DNA for the CDR3 is TGTGCCAGCAGCTTTAGGGGGAATAACTATGGCTACACCTTC. This encodes CASSFRGNNYGYTF.

The chain uses TRBV5-1 and TRBJ2-7; 7 nucleotides agree with TRBD1. The CDR3 runs to 14 residues. Germline loops: CDR1 SGHRS, CDR2 YFSETQ. Unmatched junction bases numbered 5, after V lost 0 bases and J lost 5 bases. CDR3 coding DNA: TGCGCCAGCAGCTTGGGGACAGGAGACGACGAGCAGTACTTC. This sequence encodes CASSLGTGDDEQYF.

This clone was seen a few times. The chain combines TRBV30 with TRBJ2-7; no clear D. The CDR3 has 12 residues. Per germline, CDR1 GTSNPN and CDR2 SVGIG (reference sequence). Trimming cost V 8 bases and J 2 bases, with 13 bases left between them. The CDR3 bases are TGTGCCGGAACGGACGTTGCCTACGAGCAGTACTTC. Its protein product is CAGTDVAYEQYF.

The chain recombines TRBV2 with TRBJ1-6; no clear D gene. CDR3 length: 13 residues. V was clipped by 4 bases and J by 10 bases, with 11 bases between them. Germline lookup yields CDR1 SNHLY and CDR2 FYNNEI. The CDR3 protein is CASSGGGRSPLHF. The CDR3 nucleotides are TGTGCCAGCAGTGGAGGTGGACGATCACCCCTCCACTTT.

The genes are TRBV5-4 and TRBJ2-5; 9 bases are shared with TRBD1. Germline V gives CDR1 SGHNT, CDR2 YYREEE (reference sequence). This CDR3 contains 15 residues. J lost 2 bases, V lost 3 bases, and 5 bases had no gene match. This chain's CDR3 is CASSSTGTGQETQYF. DNA for the CDR3: TGTGCCAGCAGCTCTACCGGGACAGGGCAAGAGACCCAGTACTTC. The variable domain in full, with the rest retrieved from reference TRBV5-4 and TRBJ2-5, is ETGVTQSPTHLIKTRGQQVTLRCSSQSGHNTVSWYQQALGQGPQFIFQYYREEENGRGNFPPRFSGLQFPNYSSELNVNALELDDSALYLCASSSTGTGQETQYFGPGTRLLVL.

The rearrangement uses TRBV6-5 and TRBJ2-3; D tentatively fits TRBD1 or TRBD2 (6 bases each). CDR1 and CDR2 (germline): MNHEY, SVGAGI. Trimming pared 2 bases from V and 2 bases from J, leaving 11 bases between. The CDR3 sequence is 15 residues long. CDR3 DNA sequence: TGTGCCAGCAGTTACGGTTCGGGGGCCACAGATACGCAGTATTTT. This gives the protein CASSYGSGATDTQYF.

The rearrangement links TRBV27 to TRBJ2-3, with D perhaps TRBD1 or TRBD2 (5 bases each). Trimming cost V 6 bases and J 0 bases, with 13 bases left between them. Germline assignment: CDR1 MNHEY and CDR2 SMNVEV (reference sequence). This CDR3 is 15 amino acids long. The CDR3 region is CASSPGTTSTDTQYF. The CDR3 DNA reads as TGTGCCAGCAGCCCCGGGACGACCAGCACAGATACGCAGTATTTT.

V and J are TRBV6-6 and TRBJ1-2, with no clear D. Germline loops: CDR1 MNHNY, CDR2 SVGAGI (reference sequence). CDR3 length: 13 amino acids. Trimming shortened V by 0 bases and J by 6 bases, and 8 bases separated the two germline ends. CDR3 DNA: TGTGCCAGCAGTTACTCGAGCGGGGATGGCTACACCTTC. It is translated as CASSYSSGDGYTF.

For the CDR3, the DNA is TGTGCCAGCAGCTTGGGTCGACGAATCTACGAGCAGTACTTC. Its translation: CASSLGRRIYEQYF. V and J are TRBV5-6 and TRBJ2-7; no firm D call. Trimming took 0 bases from V and 3 from J, leaving 10 bases between them. The CDR3 length is 14 residues. CDR1 and CDR2 (germline): SGHDT, YYEEEE.

The rearrangement links TRBV6-1 to TRBJ1-2; D is perhaps TRBD1 (6 bases). The germline gives CDR1 MNHNS, CDR2 SASEGT. The V end lost 3 bases, the J end lost 8 bases, and 13 bases lay between the germline ends. This CDR3 contains 13 residues. This chain's CDR3 is CASSDRGRVGYTF. The CDR3 DNA reads TGTGCCAGCAGTGACAGGGGCAGGGTCGGCTACACCTTC.

This clone was observed a single time. The chain combines TRBV9 with TRBJ1-6; 7 bases agree with TRBD1. The J segment lost 6 bases and the V segment lost 5 bases, leaving 5 bases of the junction unmatched. The CDR3 runs 14 residues. Germline V gene lookup returns CDR1 SGDLS and CDR2 YYNGEE. In DNA, the CDR3 is TGTGCCAGCAGTCAACAGGGGCGTAATTCACCCCTCCACTTT. Translating gives CASSQQGRNSPLHF. Full variable domain (outside the CDR3, taken from reference TRBV9 and TRBJ1-6): DSGVTQTPKHLITATGQRVTLRCSPRSGDLSVYWYQQSLDQGLQFLIQYYNGEERAKGNILERFSAQQFPDLHSELNLSSLELGDSALYFCASSQQGRNSPLHFGNGTRLTVT.

The chain combines TRBV19 with TRBJ1-5, with no clear D. The length of the CDR3 is 16 residues. The V end lost 9 bases, the J end lost 3 bases, and 21 bases lay between the germline ends. Germline V gene data show CDR1 as LNHDA and CDR2 as SQIVND (reference sequence). The CDR3 region is CASTTILEANNQPQHF. The CDR3 bases are TGTGCCAGCACCACAATACTTGAGGCTAACAATCAGCCCCAGCATTTT.

The genes are TRBV6-1 and TRBJ1-1; D ambiguous. V was pared by 2 bases and J by 12 bases, with 13 bases between. CDR1 is MNHNS and CDR2 is SASEGT in the germline V gene. This CDR3 contains 12 residues. CDR3 protein: CASSENVGETFF. CDR3 bases: TGTGCCAGCAGTGAAAATGTAGGAGAAACTTTCTTT.

The chain carries TRBV18 and TRBJ2-5; possibly TRBD2 for D (6 bases). Matching the DNA end better, TRBJ2-7 makes the J call doubtful. Germline V gives CDR1 KGHSH, CDR2 LQKENI. The CDR3 is 14 amino acids. The DNA for the CDR3 is TGTGCCAGCTCTCCTGCGGGACTGGACTACGAGCAGTACTTC. As protein: CASSPAGLDYEQYF.

The chain joins TRBV2 to TRBJ2-7; 9 nucleotides agree with TRBD2. CDR3 length equals 14 residues. Trimming at V came to 1 base and at J to 2 bases, leaving 0 bases not matched to a gene. Per the germline V gene, CDR1 is SNHLY and CDR2 is FYNNEI. The CDR3 sequence is CASSEERGAYEQYF. CDR3 DNA: TGTGCCAGCAGTGAAGAGCGGGGGGCCTACGAGCAGTACTTC.

This clone was counted only a few times. This chain connects TRBV27 to TRBJ2-7; D is ambiguous. CDR3 length: 11 amino acids. Germline V gene lookup returns CDR1 MNHEY and CDR2 SMNVEV (reference sequence). V was pared by 3 bases and J by 6 bases, with 6 bases between. The CDR3 loop is CASSLGAEQYF. As DNA, the CDR3 is TGTGCCAGCAGTTTGGGCGCCGAGCAGTACTTC.

The chain is built from TRBV28 and TRBJ2-3; perhaps TRBD1 as D (6 bases). Germline V gene lookup returns CDR1 MDHEN and CDR2 SYDVKM. V dropped 6 bases and J dropped 2 bases, with 12 bases sitting between them. The CDR3 contains 14 residues. CDR3 region: CASSHRQDTDTQYF. The DNA for the CDR3 is TGTGCCAGCAGCCACCGACAGGACACAGATACGCAGTATTTT.

The chain carries TRBV10-3 and TRBJ1-3, with a weak D call TRBD1 (6 bases). There are 15 residues in the CDR3. V dropped 7 bases and J dropped 3 bases, with 16 bases sitting between them. Germline assignment: CDR1 ENHRY and CDR2 SYGVKD. In nucleotides, the CDR3 is TGTGCCATCACCCCGAGCAGGGACAATGGAAACACCATATATTTT. This codes for CAITPSRDNGNTIYF.

This clone has only a few counts. J is TRBJ1-5 and V is TRBV30; no firm D call. Deletions cut 2 bases from V and 3 bases from J, with 8 bases between. Germline V CDR1 and CDR2: GTSNPN, SVGIG (reference sequence). The CDR3 runs to 13 residues. The CDR3 DNA sequence: TGTGCCTGGAGTCTTGGGGTCAATCAGCCCCAGCATTTT. Translation: CAWSLGVNQPQHF.

The chain uses TRBV19 and TRBJ1-5; 7 positions agree with TRBD1. V shed 9 bases, J shed 1 base, and the junction held 9 bases outside the gene matches. Germline V gene data show CDR1 as LNHDA and CDR2 as SQIVND (reference sequence). CDR3 length equals 15 residues. The CDR3 here is CASRNRGLSNQPQHF. CDR3 DNA sequence: TGTGCCAGCCGTAACAGGGGCCTGAGCAATCAGCCCCAGCATTTT.

The rearrangement uses TRBV5-4 and TRBJ2-3; D possibly uses TRBD1 or TRBD2 (5 bases each). The CDR3 covers 15 residues. Germline-derived CDR1 and CDR2 are SGHNT and YYREEE (reference sequence). Trimming pared 4 bases from V and 2 bases from J, leaving 14 bases between. CDR3 protein: CASSPPGPPTDTQYF. Written as DNA, the CDR3 is TGTGCCAGCAGCCCCCCGGGGCCCCCCACAGATACGCAGTATTTT.

The chain couples TRBV7-6 to TRBJ1-1; 7 positions agree with TRBD1. CDR1 and CDR2 from the germline V gene are SGHVS and FNYEAQ. CDR3 length: 14 amino acids. Unmatched junction bases numbered 6, after V lost 2 bases and J lost 6 bases. CDR3 residues: CASSLSQGTPEAFF. The CDR3 nucleotides are TGTGCCAGCAGCTTATCACAGGGGACCCCTGAAGCTTTCTTT.